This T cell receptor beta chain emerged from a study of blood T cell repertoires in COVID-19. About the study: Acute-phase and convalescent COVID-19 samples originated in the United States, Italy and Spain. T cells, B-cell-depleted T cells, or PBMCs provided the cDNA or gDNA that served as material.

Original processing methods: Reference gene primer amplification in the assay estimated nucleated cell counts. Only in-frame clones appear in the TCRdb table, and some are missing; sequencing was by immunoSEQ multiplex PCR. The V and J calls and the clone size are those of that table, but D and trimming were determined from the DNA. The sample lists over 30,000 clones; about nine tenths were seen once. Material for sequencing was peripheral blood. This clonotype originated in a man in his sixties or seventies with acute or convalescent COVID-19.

CDR3 sequence reads: CASSLRGRGLNEGELFF. DNA for the CDR3: TGTGCCAGCAGCTTAAGGGGTCGCGGGTTAAATGAAGGGGAGCTGTTTTTT. This chain links TRBV7-3 with TRBJ2-2; a possible D gene is TRBD2 (5 bases). CDR1 is SGHTA, CDR2 FQGTGA, per germline. V shed 1 base and J shed 8 bases, with 20 bases lying between them. The CDR3 consists of 17 residues. Combining the CDR3 with reference TRBV7-3 and TRBJ2-2 gives the whole variable domain GAGVSQTPSNKVTEKGKYVELRCDPISGHTALYWYRQSLGQGPEFLIYFQGTGAADDSGLPNDRFFAVRPEGSVSTLKIQRTERGDSAVYLCASSLRGRGLNEGELFFGEGSRLTVL.